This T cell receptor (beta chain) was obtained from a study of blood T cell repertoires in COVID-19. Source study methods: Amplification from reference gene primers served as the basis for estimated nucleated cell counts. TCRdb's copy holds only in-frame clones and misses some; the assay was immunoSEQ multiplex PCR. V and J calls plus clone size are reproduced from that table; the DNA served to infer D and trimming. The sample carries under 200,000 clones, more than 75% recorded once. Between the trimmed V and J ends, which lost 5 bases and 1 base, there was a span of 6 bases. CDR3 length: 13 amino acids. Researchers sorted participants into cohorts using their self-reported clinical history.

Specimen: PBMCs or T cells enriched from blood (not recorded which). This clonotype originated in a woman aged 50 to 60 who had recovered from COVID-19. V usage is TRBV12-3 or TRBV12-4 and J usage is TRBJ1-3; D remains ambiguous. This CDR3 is CASSVASGNTIYF. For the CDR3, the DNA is TGTGCCAGCAGTGTGGCTTCTGGAAACACCATATATTTT.